A selection of T cell receptor beta chains follows, all from one sample in a study of blood T cell repertoires in COVID-19. The protocol was immunoSEQ multiplex PCR, while the TCRdb copy is restricted to in-frame clones and leaves out a portion. The table has around 160,000 clones, roughly 90% seen once. Sequencing was performed on PBMCs or T cells enriched from blood (not recorded which). The receptors originated from a woman aged 25 to 39 with acute COVID-19. Each CDR3 is given with its conserved first and last residue.

V: TRBV12-3/TRBV12-4
CDR3: CASSLRGSDTQYF

V: TRBV9
CDR3: CASSATSGSVTDTQYF

V: TRBV20-1
CDR3: CSASRGIETQYF

V: TRBV2
CDR3: CASSRQDLRDTEAFF

V: TRBV15
CDR3: CATSRGWTGTNFNYGYTF

V: TRBV7-9
CDR3: CASSRTGGEKLFF

V: TRBV7-2
CDR3: CASSLRTGVGYGYTF

V: TRBV10-3
CDR3: CAIQASRNNEQFF

V: TRBV7-2
CDR3: CASSSRGFNQPQHF

V: TRBV5-4
CDR3: CASRDETSGKVFF

V: TRBV6-2/TRBV6-3
CDR3: CASSSPAGAYSNQPQHF

V: TRBV20-1
CDR3: CSASDRMNTEAFF

V: TRBV2
CDR3: CASSVSRTGEETQYF

V: TRBV19
CDR3: CASSPSRGVPRYTF

V: TRBV30
CDR3: CAWSHWRAGGPGTGELFF

V: TRBV24-1
CDR3: CATGDSGNYEQYF

V: TRBV11-3
CDR3: CASSLGTGFADTQYF

V: TRBV21-1
CDR3: CASHSGPVWNTGELFF

V: TRBV7-3
CDR3: CASSLSAASSPKDGETQYF

V: TRBV11-3
CDR3: CASSSNIDSDTQYF

V: TRBV19
CDR3: CASSSQGTDTQYF

V: TRBV11-2
CDR3: CASSIDYNNEQFF

V: TRBV27
CDR3: CASSQGQGPYEQYF

V: TRBV7-9
CDR3: CASSSDRGAGNTIYF